Listed here are 23 T cell receptor beta chains from one sample, sequenced in a study of shared clonotypes between healthy human individuals. Libraries were prepared by immunoSEQ multiplex PCR; TCRdb keeps only in-frame clonotypes and omits some of them. The sample records about 680,000 clones, approximately 75% being singletons. The sequenced material came from memory CD4+ T cells sorted from blood. The subset here: CD45RA-negative fraction. Source of these receptors: a woman younger than 45 in good health.

This sequence joins TRBV18 and TRBJ2-6; D not certain. V lost 3 bases and J 3 bases, leaving 9 bases between the germline ends. Looked up from germline, CDR1 is KGHSH and CDR2 is LQKENI. CDR3 length: 15 amino acids. The CDR3 DNA sequence: TGTGCCAGCTCACCCCCCGGGTATGGGGCCAACGTCCTGACTTTC. Protein: CASSPPGYGANVLTF.

This rearrangement joins TRBV5-1 to TRBJ1-2, with D perhaps TRBD1 (5 bases). Germline CDR1 SGHRS, CDR2 YFSETQ. The CDR3 covers 15 residues. With 1 base removed from V and 3 bases from J, the gap between germline ends came to 13 bases. The CDR3 DNA reads as TGCGCCAGCAGCTTGCGGGACCCCCGCGACTATGGCTACACCTTC. It translates to CASSLRDPRDYGYTF.

The chain links TRBV27 to TRBJ2-5, with 9 bases that match TRBD1. J lost 4 bases, V lost 4 bases, and 4 bases had no gene match. Germline CDR1 MNHEY, CDR2 SMNVEV (reference sequence). The CDR3 runs 14 residues. Written as DNA, the CDR3 is TGTGCCAGCAGTTACAGGGGGCGTCCAGAGACCCAGTACTTC. Encoded protein: CASSYRGRPETQYF.

The rearrangement links TRBV7-2 to TRBJ2-3, with TRBD2 matching 7 bases. CDR3 length: 16 residues. Germline loops: CDR1 SGHTA, CDR2 FQGNSA. J gave up 0 bases and V 1 base, and 4 bases lay outside the gene matches. The chain's CDR3 is CASSLGSSGSTDTQYF. The CDR3 bases are TGTGCCAGCAGCTTAGGGTCTAGCGGAAGCACAGATACGCAGTATTTT.

The chain uses TRBV6-5 and TRBJ2-3, with D tentatively TRBD2 (5 bases). Trimming shortened V by 4 bases and J by 3 bases, and 8 bases separated the two germline ends. The CDR3 has 13 residues. Germline CDR1 and CDR2: MNHEY and SVGAGI. CDR3 sequence (DNA): TGTGCCAGCAGTTCGCGGGCGACAGATACGCAGTATTTT. The encoded protein is CASSSRATDTQYF.

This chain connects TRBV5-1 to TRBJ1-1; the match to TRBD1 covers 7 bases. Germline CDR1 reads SGHRS; CDR2 reads YFSETQ. The CDR3 covers 13 residues. V lost 3 bases to trimming and J lost 5 bases; unmatched junction nucleotides: 4. The CDR3 is CASSSTGVTEAFF. The CDR3 DNA reads as TGCGCCAGCAGCTCCACAGGGGTGACTGAAGCTTTCTTT.

At least ten counts were recorded for this clone. The CDR3 DNA reads TGCGCCAGCAGCTTGGGAGGGCCCGGGGAGCTGTTTTTT. This sequence encodes CASSLGGPGELFF. The V call is TRBV5-1, the J call TRBJ2-2; D might be TRBD2 (5 bases). Trimming removed 0 bases from V and 6 bases from J, with 6 bases in between. Per germline, CDR1 SGHRS and CDR2 YFSETQ. The CDR3 is 13 residues long.

The V call is TRBV18, the J call TRBJ2-7; 8 bases fit TRBD1. Germline V lookup: CDR1 KGHSH, CDR2 LQKENI. V dropped 6 bases and J dropped 4; count of bases not matched to a gene: 11. This CDR3 has 15 residues. The CDR3 protein is CASSLDPGQAYEQYF. The CDR3 bases are TGTGCCAGCTCGCTAGACCCGGGACAGGCTTACGAGCAGTACTTC.

CDR3 in amino acids: CASSQGSAGFTGNTGELFF. The CDR3 bases are TGCGCCAGCAGCCAAGGCTCTGCCGGTTTTACGGGGAACACCGGGGAGCTGTTTTTT. The chain joins TRBV4-1 to TRBJ2-2; D gene ambiguous. CDR3 size: 19 residues. Trimming pared 1 base from V and 1 base from J, leaving 19 bases between. Germline CDR1 is MGHRA and CDR2 is YSYEKL.

This chain links TRBV18 with TRBJ2-7; D may be TRBD1 (5 bases). Germline CDR1 KGHSH, CDR2 LQKENI. V was pared by 6 bases and J by 6 bases, with 15 bases between. There are 13 residues in the CDR3. The CDR3 coding sequence is TGTGCCAGCTCGAGTGACAGTTTGGCCGAGCAGTACTTC. Translated: CASSSDSLAEQYF.

The CDR3 spells CASSIQDYYGYTF. CDR3 in DNA: TGTGCCAGCAGCATACAGGATTACTATGGCTACACCTTC. V gene TRBV5-4 combines with J gene TRBJ1-2, with a possible D match to TRBD1 (5 bases). The CDR3 sequence is 13 residues long. V shed 4 bases and J shed 3 bases, with 10 bases lying between them. Germline V gene lookup returns CDR1 SGHNT and CDR2 YYREEE (reference sequence).

The genes are TRBV29-1 and TRBJ1-5; TRBD1 might be the D (5 bases). Germline CDR1 SQVTM, CDR2 ANQGSEA. The CDR3 consists of 13 residues. V was shortened by 4 bases and J by 7 bases, with 14 bases between the two germline ends. The chain's CDR3 is CSVAEAGRQPQHF. For the CDR3, the DNA is TGCAGCGTTGCGGAGGCAGGGCGGCAGCCCCAGCATTTT.

The CDR3 DNA sequence: TGTGCCAGTTCGAACGGGGCAGTGGAGACCCAGTACTTC. It is translated as CASSNGAVETQYF. The genes are TRBV19 and TRBJ2-5; possibly TRBD1 or TRBD2 for D (5 bases each). Germline CDR1 reads LNHDA; CDR2 reads SQIVND (reference sequence). The CDR3 spans 13 residues. V was trimmed by 8 bases and J by 5 bases, leaving 15 bases between them.

As for this clone: This is likely an artifact of a read error, given a far larger clone one base away. At the DNA level, this CDR3 is encoded by other sequences in the same sample as well. The chain couples TRBV7-9 to TRBJ1-2; tentatively, D is TRBD1 (6 bases). This CDR3 has 13 amino acids. The V and J ends lost 5 bases and 0 bases respectively, with 7 bases between them. CDR1 SEHNR and CDR2 FQNEAQ come from the germline V gene (reference sequence). The CDR3 DNA follows: TGTGCCAGCAGCCGGGACACTAACTATGGCTACACCTTC. This encodes CASSRDTNYGYTF.

The J gene is TRBJ1-2, the V gene TRBV28; D not resolved. The V gene lost 5 bases and the J gene lost 4 bases, with 14 bases spanning the gap. Germline-derived CDR1 and CDR2 are MDHEN and SYDVKM. The CDR3 sequence is 14 residues long. CDR3 DNA sequence: TGTGCCAGCAGTATTCCTTCACGGGGCTATGGCTACACCTTC. Protein sequence: CASSIPSRGYGYTF.

This clone was seen a handful of times. V is TRBV15 and J is TRBJ2-6; D gene uncertain. V was pared by 5 bases and J by 0 bases, with 8 bases between. Germline values: CDR1 LNHNV, CDR2 YYDKDF (reference sequence). CDR3 length: 15 amino acids. The CDR3 is CATSQLNSGANVLTF. The CDR3 DNA follows: TGTGCCACCAGCCAGTTAAACTCTGGGGCCAACGTCCTGACTTTC.

This clone has just a few counts. The V gene is TRBV29-1, the J gene TRBJ1-2; D unclear. The CDR3 has 12 amino acids. V gave up 4 bases and J gave up 6 bases, with 12 bases separating them. The germline CDR1 and CDR2 sequences are SQVTM and ANQGSEA. For the CDR3, the DNA is TGCAGCGTTGTTAAGGGCGCGGATGGCTACACCTTC. Amino acid sequence: CSVVKGADGYTF.

The rearrangement uses TRBV7-7 and TRBJ2-5, with D possibly TRBD2 on 5 matching bases. Trimming removed 5 bases at V and 7 bases at J, with 14 bases between. The CDR3 runs to 13 residues. Germline assignment: CDR1 SSHAT and CDR2 FNYEAQ (reference sequence). The CDR3 bases are TGTGCCAGCAGCCTAGAAACCAGCGGGACCCAGTACTTC. Amino acids: CASSLETSGTQYF.

This chain joins TRBV28 and TRBJ2-7; D not resolved. The CDR3 spans 13 residues. The germline V and J ends were trimmed by 4 bases and 2 bases, with 9 bases remaining between them. Per germline, CDR1 MDHEN and CDR2 SYDVKM. The CDR3 loop is CASSSAPTYEQYF. CDR3 bases: TGTGCCAGCAGTTCGGCCCCCACCTACGAGCAGTACTTC.

V usage is TRBV25-1 and J usage is TRBJ2-2; TRBD2 matches 7 bases. V lost 3 bases to trimming and J lost 2 bases; unmatched junction nucleotides: 9. Germline CDR1 is MGHDK and CDR2 is SYGVNS. The CDR3 is 17 amino acids. As DNA, the CDR3 is TGTGCCAGCAGTGATCCCGTGGAGCGGGATAACACCGGGGAGCTGTTTTTT. Encoded protein: CASSDPVERDNTGELFF. Drawing the rest from reference TRBV25-1 and TRBJ2-2, the complete variable domain is EADIYQTPRYLVIGTGKKITLECSQTMGHDKMYWYQQDPGMELHLIHYSYGVNSTEKGDLSSESTVSRIRTEHFPLTLESARPSHTSQYLCASSDPVERDNTGELFFGEGSRLTVL.

V and J are TRBV20-1 and TRBJ2-7; D call uncertain. The CDR3 length is 11 residues. Germline CDR1 is DFQATT and CDR2 is SNEGSKA (reference sequence). The DNA of the CDR3 is TGCAGCCGCGAGGCTAACTACGAGCAGTACTTC. Protein: CSREANYEQYF.

The J gene is TRBJ1-1, the V gene TRBV9; D is possibly TRBD1 (5 bases). This CDR3 spans 14 amino acids. The germline V and J ends were trimmed by 5 bases and 6 bases, with 17 bases remaining between them. CDR1 and CDR2 (germline): SGDLS, YYNGEE. CDR3 region: CASSDGALRSEAFF. The CDR3 DNA is TGTGCCAGCAGTGACGGGGCCCTCCGATCTGAAGCTTTCTTT.

This chain joins TRBV18 and TRBJ2-1, with 10 bases matching TRBD2. The V gene's germline CDR1 is KGHSH and CDR2 LQKENI. This CDR3 spans 15 amino acids. J was trimmed by 5 bases and V by 8 bases; bases with no gene match: 9. CDR3 nucleotides: TGTGCCAGCCACGGGTGGACTAGCGGAAACAATGAGCAGTTCTTC. It codes for CASHGWTSGNNEQFF. Using reference TRBV18 and TRBJ2-1 for the parts outside the CDR3, the full variable domain is NAGVMQNPRHLVRRRGQEARLRCSPMKGHSHVYWYRQLPEEGLKFMVYLQKENIIDESGMPKERFSAEFPKEGPSILRIQQVVRGDSAAYFCASHGWTSGNNEQFFGPGTRLTVL.